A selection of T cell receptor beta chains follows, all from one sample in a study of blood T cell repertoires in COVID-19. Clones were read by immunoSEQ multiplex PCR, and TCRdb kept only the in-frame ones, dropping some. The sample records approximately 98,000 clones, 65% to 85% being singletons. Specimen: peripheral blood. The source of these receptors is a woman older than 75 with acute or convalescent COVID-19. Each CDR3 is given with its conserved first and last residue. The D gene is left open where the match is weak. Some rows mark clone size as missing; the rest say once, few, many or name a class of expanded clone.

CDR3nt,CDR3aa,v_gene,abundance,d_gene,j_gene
TGTGCCAGCAGCTTGGACGGTGGTTCGGGGTATGGCTACACCTTC,CASSLDGGSGYGYTF,TRBV5-5,-,-,TRBJ1-2
TGTGCCACCAGTGAAACCGCAGGGGAAAAACTGTTTTTT,CATSETAGEKLFF,TRBV24-1,-,-,TRBJ1-4
TGTGCCATCAGCCCTCCCGGGACAGGGGACGGCTACACCTTC,CAISPPGTGDGYTF,TRBV10-3,-,TRBD1,TRBJ1-2
TGCAGTGCTAGTGAGGCCAACTCCTACGAGCAGTACTTC,CSASEANSYEQYF,TRBV20-1,-,-,TRBJ2-7
TGTGCCAGCAGCCCTGGAAGGGGCTCCTACAATGAGCAGTTCTTC,CASSPGRGSYNEQFF,TRBV7-2,-,-,TRBJ2-1
TGTGCCAGCGGAGTGGGGGGCTCTGGGGCCAACGTCCTGACTTTC,CASGVGGSGANVLTF,TRBV28,-,-,TRBJ2-6
TGTGCCAGCAGTGCAAGCCCACAGAAGAACACTGAAGCTTTCTTT,CASSASPQKNTEAFF,TRBV6-2/TRBV6-3,-,-,TRBJ1-1
TGTGCCAGCAGCTTGGGGACGGGATACGAGCAGTACTTC,CASSLGTGYEQYF,TRBV5-4,-,-,TRBJ2-7
TGTGCCAGCAGGGCCCGGGGGACAGGGCTCTACAATGAGCAGTTCTTC,CASRARGTGLYNEQFF,TRBV6-6,-,TRBD1,TRBJ2-1
TGTGCCAGCAGTTACTCGATAGGCCAGGGGCATGGCTACACCTTC,CASSYSIGQGHGYTF,TRBV6-5,once,-,TRBJ1-2
TGTGCCAGCAGCTCTCAGGGGGGAAGCGAAAAACTGTTTTTT,CASSSQGGSEKLFF,TRBV7-2,-,TRBD1,TRBJ1-4
TGTGCCAGCAGTGCCTCCGGGACAGGGAAGGGTGAAAAACTGTTTTTT,CASSASGTGKGEKLFF,TRBV6-6,-,TRBD1,TRBJ1-4
TGTGCCAGCAGCACAACCGGGACAGGGGGAGAGACCCAGTACTTC,CASSTTGTGGETQYF,TRBV9,-,TRBD1,TRBJ2-5
TGCGCCAGCAGCGAGTCGACAGGGAGCACTGAAGCTTTCTTT,CASSESTGSTEAFF,TRBV5-1,-,TRBD1,TRBJ1-1
TGTGCCAGCAGGGACCAGGGAAACACTGAAGCTTTCTTT,CASRDQGNTEAFF,TRBV12-3/TRBV12-4,-,-,TRBJ1-1
TGTGCCAGCAGCTCGGGATTAGCGGGAGGAACGTACCAAGAGACCCAGTACTTC,CASSSGLAGGTYQETQYF,TRBV5-4,-,TRBD2,TRBJ2-5